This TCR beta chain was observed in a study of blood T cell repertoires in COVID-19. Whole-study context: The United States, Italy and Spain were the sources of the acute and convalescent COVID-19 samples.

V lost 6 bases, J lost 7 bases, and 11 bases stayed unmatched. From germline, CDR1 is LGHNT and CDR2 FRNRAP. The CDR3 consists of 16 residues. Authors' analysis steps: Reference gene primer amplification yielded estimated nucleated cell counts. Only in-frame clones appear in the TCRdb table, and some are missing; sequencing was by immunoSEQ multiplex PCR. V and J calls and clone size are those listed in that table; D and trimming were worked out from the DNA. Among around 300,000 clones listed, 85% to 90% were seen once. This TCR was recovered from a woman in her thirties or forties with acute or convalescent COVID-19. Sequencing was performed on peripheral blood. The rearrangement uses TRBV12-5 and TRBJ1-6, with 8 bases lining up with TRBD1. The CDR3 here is CASGDRVLVGNSPLHF. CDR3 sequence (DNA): TGTGCTAGTGGGGACAGGGTCCTTGTGGGGAATTCACCCCTCCACTTT.